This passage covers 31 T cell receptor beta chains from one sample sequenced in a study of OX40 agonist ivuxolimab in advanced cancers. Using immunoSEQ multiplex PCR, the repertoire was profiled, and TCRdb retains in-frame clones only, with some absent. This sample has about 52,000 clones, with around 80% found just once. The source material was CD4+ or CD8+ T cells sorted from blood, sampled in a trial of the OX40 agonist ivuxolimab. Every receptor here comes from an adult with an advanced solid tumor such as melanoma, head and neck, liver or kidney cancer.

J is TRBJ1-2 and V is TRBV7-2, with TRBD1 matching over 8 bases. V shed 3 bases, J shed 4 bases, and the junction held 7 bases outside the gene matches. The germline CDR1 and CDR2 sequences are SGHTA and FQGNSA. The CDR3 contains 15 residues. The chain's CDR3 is CASSFEGQAIYGYTF. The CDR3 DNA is TGTGCCAGCAGCTTTGAGGGACAGGCGATCTATGGCTACACCTTC.

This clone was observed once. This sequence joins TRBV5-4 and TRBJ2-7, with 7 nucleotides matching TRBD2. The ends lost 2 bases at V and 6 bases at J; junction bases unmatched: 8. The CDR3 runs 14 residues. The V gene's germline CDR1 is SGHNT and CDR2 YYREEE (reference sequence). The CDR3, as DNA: TGTGCCAGCAGCTTAGGAGGGAGGGGTTCCGAGCAGTACTTC. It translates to CASSLGGRGSEQYF.

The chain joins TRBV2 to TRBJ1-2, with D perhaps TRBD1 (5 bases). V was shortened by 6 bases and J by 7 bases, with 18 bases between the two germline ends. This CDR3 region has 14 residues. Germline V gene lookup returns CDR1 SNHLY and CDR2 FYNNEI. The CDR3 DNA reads TGTGCCAGCAGACCCGAGAACAGGCCCCTTGGCTACACCTTC. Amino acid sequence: CASRPENRPLGYTF.

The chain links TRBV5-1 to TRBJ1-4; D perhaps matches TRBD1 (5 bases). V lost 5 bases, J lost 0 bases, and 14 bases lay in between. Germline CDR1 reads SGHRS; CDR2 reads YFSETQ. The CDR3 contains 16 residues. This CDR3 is CASRPGGGATNEKLFF. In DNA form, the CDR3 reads TGCGCCAGCAGACCCGGGGGAGGGGCAACTAATGAAAAACTGTTTTTT.

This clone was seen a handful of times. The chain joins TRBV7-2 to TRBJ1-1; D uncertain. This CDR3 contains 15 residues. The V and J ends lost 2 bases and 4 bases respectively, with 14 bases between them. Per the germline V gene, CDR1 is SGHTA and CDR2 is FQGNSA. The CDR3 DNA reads TGTGCCAGCAGCTTATTAGGGATCCACACCACTGAAGCTTTCTTT. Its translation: CASSLLGIHTTEAFF.

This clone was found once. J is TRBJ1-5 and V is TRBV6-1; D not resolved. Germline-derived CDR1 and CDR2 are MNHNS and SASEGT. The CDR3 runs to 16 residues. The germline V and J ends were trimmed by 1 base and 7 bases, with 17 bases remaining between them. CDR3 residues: CASSEVIRTGGQPQHF. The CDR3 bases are TGTGCCAGCAGTGAAGTCATTAGGACGGGAGGGCAGCCCCAGCATTTT.

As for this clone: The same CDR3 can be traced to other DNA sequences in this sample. CDR3 sequence (DNA): TGCGCCAGCAGCTTGGAACCGTACAATGAGCAGTTCTTC. Translating it yields CASSLEPYNEQFF. This chain joins TRBV5-1 and TRBJ2-1; D is ambiguous. There are 13 residues in the CDR3. Trimming left V 0 bases short and J 4 bases short, with 5 bases between. Germline V gives CDR1 SGHRS, CDR2 YFSETQ.

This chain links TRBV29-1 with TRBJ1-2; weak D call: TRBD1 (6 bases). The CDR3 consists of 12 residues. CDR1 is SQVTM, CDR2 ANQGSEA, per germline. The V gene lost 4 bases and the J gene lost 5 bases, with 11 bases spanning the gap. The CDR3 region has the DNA TGCAGCGTTGGTAGGGACAAGTATGGCTACACCTTC. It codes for CSVGRDKYGYTF.

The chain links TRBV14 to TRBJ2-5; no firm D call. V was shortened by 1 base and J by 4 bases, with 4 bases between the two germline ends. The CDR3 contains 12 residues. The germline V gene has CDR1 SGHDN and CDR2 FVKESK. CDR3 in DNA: TGTGCCAGCAGCCAAGTACGAGAGACCCAGTACTTC. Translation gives CASSQVRETQYF.

The CDR3 spells CATSLGGREQFF. The CDR3 region has the DNA TGTGCCACCAGCCTAGGGGGGCGTGAGCAGTTCTTC. The gene calls are TRBV15 and TRBJ2-1; perhaps D is TRBD1 or TRBD2 (6 bases each). V was cut by 5 bases and J by 9 bases, with 11 bases left in between. CDR1 is LNHNV, CDR2 YYDKDF, per germline (reference sequence). The CDR3 is 12 amino acids.

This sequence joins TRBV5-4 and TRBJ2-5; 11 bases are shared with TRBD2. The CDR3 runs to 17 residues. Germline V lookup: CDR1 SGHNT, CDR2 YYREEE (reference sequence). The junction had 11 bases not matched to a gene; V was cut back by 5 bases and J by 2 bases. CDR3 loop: CASSRRTSGLGQETQYF. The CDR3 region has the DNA TGTGCCAGCAGTCGCAGGACTAGCGGGCTGGGACAAGAGACCCAGTACTTC.

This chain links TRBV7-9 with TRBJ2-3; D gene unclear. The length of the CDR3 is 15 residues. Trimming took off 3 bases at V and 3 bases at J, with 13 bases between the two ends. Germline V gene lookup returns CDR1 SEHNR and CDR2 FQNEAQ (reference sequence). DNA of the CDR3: TGTGCCAGCAGCTTTGACCGATCTAGGACAGATACGCAGTATTTT. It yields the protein CASSFDRSRTDTQYF. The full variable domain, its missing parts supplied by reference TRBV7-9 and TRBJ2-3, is DTGVSQNPRHKITKRGQNVTFRCDPISEHNRLYWYRQTLGQGPEFLTYFQNEAQLEKSRLLSDRFSAERPKGSFSTLEIQRTEQGDSAMYLCASSFDRSRTDTQYFGPGTRLTVL.

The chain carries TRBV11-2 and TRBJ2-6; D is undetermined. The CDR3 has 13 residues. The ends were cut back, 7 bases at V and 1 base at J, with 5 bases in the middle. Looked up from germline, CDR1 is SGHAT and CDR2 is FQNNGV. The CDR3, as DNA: TGTGCCAGCAAGAATTCTGGGGCCAACGTCCTGACTTTC. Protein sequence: CASKNSGANVLTF.

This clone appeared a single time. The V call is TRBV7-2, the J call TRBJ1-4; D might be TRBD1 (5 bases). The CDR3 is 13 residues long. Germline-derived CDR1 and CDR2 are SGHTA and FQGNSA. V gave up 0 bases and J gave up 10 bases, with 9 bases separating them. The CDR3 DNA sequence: TGTGCCAGCAGCTTAGCCCCGGGACCAAAACTGTTTTTT. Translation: CASSLAPGPKLFF.

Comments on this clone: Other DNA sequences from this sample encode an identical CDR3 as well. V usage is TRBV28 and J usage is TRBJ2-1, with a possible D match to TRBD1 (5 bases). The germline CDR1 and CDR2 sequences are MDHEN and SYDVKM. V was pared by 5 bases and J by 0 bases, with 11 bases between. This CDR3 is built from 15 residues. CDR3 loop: CASSPTGVSYNEQFF. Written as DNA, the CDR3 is TGTGCCAGCAGTCCTACAGGCGTCTCCTACAATGAGCAGTTCTTC.

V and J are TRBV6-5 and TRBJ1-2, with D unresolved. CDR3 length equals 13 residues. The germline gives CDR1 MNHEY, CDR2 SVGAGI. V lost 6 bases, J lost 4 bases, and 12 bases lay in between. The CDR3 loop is CASRSDGGYGYTF. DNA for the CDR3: TGTGCCAGCAGAAGTGACGGCGGCTATGGCTACACCTTC.

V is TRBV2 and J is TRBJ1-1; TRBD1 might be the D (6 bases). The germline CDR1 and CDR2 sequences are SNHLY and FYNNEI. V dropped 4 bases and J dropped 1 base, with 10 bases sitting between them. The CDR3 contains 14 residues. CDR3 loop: CASSVRDKNTEAFF. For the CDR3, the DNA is TGTGCCAGCAGTGTTCGGGACAAGAACACTGAAGCTTTCTTT.

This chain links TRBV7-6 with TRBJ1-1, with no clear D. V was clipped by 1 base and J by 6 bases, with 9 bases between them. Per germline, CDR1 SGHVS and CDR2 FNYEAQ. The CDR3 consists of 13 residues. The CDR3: CASSLERDAEAFF. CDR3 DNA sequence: TGTGCCAGCAGCTTAGAACGGGATGCTGAAGCTTTCTTT.

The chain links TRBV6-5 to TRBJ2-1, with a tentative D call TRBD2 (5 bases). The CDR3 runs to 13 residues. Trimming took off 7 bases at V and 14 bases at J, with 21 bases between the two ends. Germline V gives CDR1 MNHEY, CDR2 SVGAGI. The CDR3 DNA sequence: TGTGCCAGCACCCCCTCCCGCGAGCGGCGGAAGTTCTTC. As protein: CASTPSRERRKFF.

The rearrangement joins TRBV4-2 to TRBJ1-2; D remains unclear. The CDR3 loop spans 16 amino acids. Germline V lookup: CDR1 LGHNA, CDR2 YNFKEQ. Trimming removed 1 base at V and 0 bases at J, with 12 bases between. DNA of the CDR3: TGTGCCAGCAGCCAAGTGGGAACGGAGGCTAACTATGGCTACACCTTC. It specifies CASSQVGTEANYGYTF.

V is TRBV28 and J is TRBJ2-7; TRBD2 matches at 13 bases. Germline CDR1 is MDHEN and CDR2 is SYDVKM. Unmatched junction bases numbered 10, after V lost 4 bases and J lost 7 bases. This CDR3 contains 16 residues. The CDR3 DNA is TGTGCCAGCAGTTATGGACTAGCGGGAGTGGCGTGGGAGCAGTACTTC. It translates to CASSYGLAGVAWEQYF.

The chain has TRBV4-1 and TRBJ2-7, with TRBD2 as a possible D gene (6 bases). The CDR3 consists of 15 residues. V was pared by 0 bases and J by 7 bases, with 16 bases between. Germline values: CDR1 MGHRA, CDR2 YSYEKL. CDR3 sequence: CASSQDLEGWGEQYF. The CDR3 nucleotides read TGCGCCAGCAGCCAAGATCTGGAGGGGTGGGGTGAGCAGTACTTC.

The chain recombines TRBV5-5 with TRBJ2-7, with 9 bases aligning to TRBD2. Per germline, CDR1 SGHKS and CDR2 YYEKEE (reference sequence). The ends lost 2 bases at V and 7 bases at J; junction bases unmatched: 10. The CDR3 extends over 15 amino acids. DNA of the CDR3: TGTGCCAGCAGCTTAGGGCACGGGCTAGCGGGAGAGCAGTACTTC. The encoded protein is CASSLGHGLAGEQYF.

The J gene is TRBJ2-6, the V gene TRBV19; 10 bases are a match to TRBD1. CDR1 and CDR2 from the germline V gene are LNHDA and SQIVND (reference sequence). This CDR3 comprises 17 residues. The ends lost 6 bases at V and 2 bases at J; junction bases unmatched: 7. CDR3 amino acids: CASRRQGAKPGANVLTF. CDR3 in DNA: TGTGCCAGTAGGAGACAGGGGGCAAAGCCTGGGGCCAACGTCCTGACTTTC.

DNA of the CDR3: TGTGCCAGCAGTTTAACAGGGCCAGATACGCAGTATTTT. Protein sequence: CASSLTGPDTQYF. The V call is TRBV6-6, the J call TRBJ2-3; possibly TRBD1 for D (6 bases). Germline CDR1 reads MNHNY; CDR2 reads SVGAGI (reference sequence). The CDR3 consists of 13 residues. V was clipped by 4 bases and J by 4 bases, with 9 bases between them.

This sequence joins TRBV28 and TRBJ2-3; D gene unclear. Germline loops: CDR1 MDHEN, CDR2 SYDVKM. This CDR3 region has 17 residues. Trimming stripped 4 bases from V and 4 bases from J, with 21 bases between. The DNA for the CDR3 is TGTGCCAGCAGTTCTCCACTATTACTGACCGGTGCAGATACGCAGTATTTT. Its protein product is CASSSPLLLTGADTQYF.

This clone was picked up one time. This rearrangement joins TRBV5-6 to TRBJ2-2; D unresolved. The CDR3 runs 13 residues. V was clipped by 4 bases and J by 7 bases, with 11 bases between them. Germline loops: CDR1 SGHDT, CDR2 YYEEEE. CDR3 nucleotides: TGTGCCAGCAGCGCCGTTTTTGGCGGGGAGCTGTTTTTT. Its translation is CASSAVFGGELFF.

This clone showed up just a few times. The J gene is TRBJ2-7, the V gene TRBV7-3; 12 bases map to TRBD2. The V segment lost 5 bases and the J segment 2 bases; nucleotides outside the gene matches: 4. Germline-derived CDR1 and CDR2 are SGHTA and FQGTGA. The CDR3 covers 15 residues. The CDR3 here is CASSEASGRAYEQYF. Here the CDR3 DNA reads TGTGCCAGCAGCGAAGCTAGCGGGAGGGCCTACGAGCAGTACTTC.

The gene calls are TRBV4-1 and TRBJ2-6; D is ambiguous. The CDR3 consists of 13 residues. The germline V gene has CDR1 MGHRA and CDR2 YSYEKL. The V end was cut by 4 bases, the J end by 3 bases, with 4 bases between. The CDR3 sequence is CASSPDGANVLTF. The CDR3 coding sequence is TGCGCCAGCAGCCCCGATGGGGCCAACGTCCTGACTTTC.

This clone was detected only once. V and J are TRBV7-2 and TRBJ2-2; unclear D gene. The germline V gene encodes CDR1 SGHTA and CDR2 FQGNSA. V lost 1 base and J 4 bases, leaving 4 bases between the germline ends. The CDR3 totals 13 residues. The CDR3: CASSLDPTGELFF. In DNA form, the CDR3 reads TGTGCCAGCAGCTTAGACCCCACCGGGGAGCTGTTTTTT.

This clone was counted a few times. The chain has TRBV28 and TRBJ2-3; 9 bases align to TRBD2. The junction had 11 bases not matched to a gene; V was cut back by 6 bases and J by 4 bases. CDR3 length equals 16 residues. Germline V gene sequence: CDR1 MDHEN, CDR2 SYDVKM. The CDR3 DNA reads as TGTGCCAGCAGCTCCTTCTCGCGGGGGGGGGCAGATACGCAGTATTTT. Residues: CASSSFSRGGADTQYF.